Listed below are T cell receptor beta chains from one sample, sequenced in a study of T cell repertoires in cytomegalovirus infection. MiXCR was run by TCRdb on the reads, yielding one entry per CDR3 protein. In the table there are hundreds of thousands of distinct CDR3 sequences, approximately 10% of which are singletons. The specimen sequenced was PBMCs. Every receptor here comes from a human donor in good health (CMV status not recorded). Some clones in this sample may be carry-over from other donors' samples. The CDR3 runs from the conserved cysteine through the conserved F or W. A D gene is named only where the DNA matches it firmly. The listing skips clone size in some rows; elsewhere it reads once, few, many or a size class.

size	V	J	D	DNA	CDR3
many	TRBV6-2/TRBV6-3	TRBJ2-3	NA	TGTGCCAGCAGTTGGGAGCGGGTGGTGTTAGGAGATACGCAGTATTTT	CASSWERVVLGDTQYF
many	TRBV7-2	TRBJ1-6	NA	TGTGCCAGCAGCGCGGGACATAGCTCCTATAATTCACCCCTCCACTTT	CASSAGHSSYNSPLHF
NA	TRBV18	TRBJ2-5	TRBD1	TGTGCCAGCTCACCTTACCAGGACAGGTCTGGGACCCAGTACTTC	CASSPYQDRSGTQYF
many	TRBV20-1	TRBJ1-6	TRBD1	TGCAGTGCCGCCTACACCCGTGGCAGGGGGGAGAATTCACCCCTCCACTTT	CSAAYTRGRGENSPLHF
NA	TRBV15	TRBJ2-4	NA	TGTGCCACCAGTTCGGGTCCCAAAAACATTCAGTACTTC	CATSSGPKNIQYF
NA	TRBV9	TRBJ2-5	NA	TGTGCCAGCAGCGTAGCAGCGGAAGAGACCCAGTACTTC	CASSVAAEETQYF
many	TRBV23-1	TRBJ1-2	NA	TGCGCCAGCAGTCAAGACAGGTCCCAAACTTCTAACTATGGCTACACCTTC	CASSQDRSQTSNYGYTF
few	TRBV15	TRBJ1-3	NA	TGTGCCACCAGCAGAACGTTTGGCTCTGGAAACACCATATATTTT	CATSRTFGSGNTIYF
many	TRBV7-6	TRBJ2-7	TRBD2	TGTGCCAGCAGCCCCGGGGGGAGAATCCCCTACGAGCAGTACTTC	CASSPGGRIPYEQYF
NA	TRBV6-2/TRBV6-3	TRBJ2-5	TRBD2	TGTGCCAGCAGTCGTAGCGGGGTGGAGACCCAGTACTTC	CASSRSGVETQYF
once	TRBV20-1	TRBJ2-1	TRBD2	TGCAGTGCTAGAGGGACTAGTCTCTACAATGAGCAGTTCTTC	CSARGTSLYNEQFF
many	TRBV6-1	TRBJ2-5	TRBD2	TGTGCCAGCAGTTATGCGGGGGAGCAAGAGACCCAGTACTTC	CASSYAGEQETQYF
NA	TRBV6-2/TRBV6-3	TRBJ2-5	NA	TGTGCCAGCAGTTACGGCAGGGGTCTGCGAGAGACCCAGTACTTC	CASSYGRGLRETQYF
few	TRBV6-6	TRBJ1-2	NA	TGTGCCAGCAGTTACGGGGGGGGCAGTCCTGACTACACCTTC	CASSYGGGSPDYTF
few	TRBV25-1	TRBJ2-1	TRBD2	TGTGCCAGCGGGCTAGCCGGGGCGACGACGGGGGGGGGGAATGAGCAGTTCTTC	CASGLAGATTGGGNEQFF
few	TRBV5-1	TRBJ2-3	NA	TGCGCCAGCGGGACTGCATCTTTTGGAACAGATACGCAGTATTTT	CASGTASFGTDTQYF
many	TRBV4-1	TRBJ1-1	TRBD1	TGCGCCAACAGCCAAGTTTACGACAGGGCGACTGAAGCTTTCTTT	CANSQVYDRATEAFF
many	TRBV28	TRBJ2-5	NA	TGTGCCAGCAGTTCCATTAGAGAGGGTCCCCAAGAGACCCAGTACTTC	CASSSIREGPQETQYF
many	TRBV7-9	TRBJ2-5	NA	TGTGCCAGCAGCCCCCCCCCAGTTCGACTCCAGTACTTC	CASSPPPVRLQYF
many	TRBV12-3/TRBV12-4	TRBJ2-3	NA	TGTGCCAGCTCTTCTGGGGCAGATACGCAGTATTTT	CASSSGADTQYF
many	TRBV12-3/TRBV12-4	TRBJ1-2	TRBD1	TGTGCCACTCGGACAGGGAGCTATGGCTACACCTTC	CATRTGSYGYTF
NA	TRBV20-1	TRBJ2-6	NA	TGCAGTGCCCGGACAGCCGCCGGGGCCAACGTCCTGACTTTC	CSARTAAGANVLTF
NA	TRBV2	TRBJ2-2	NA	TGTGCCAGCAGGCAGGGACCGTTCACCGGGGAGCTGTTTTTT	CASRQGPFTGELFF
few	TRBV12-3/TRBV12-4	TRBJ2-1	NA	TGTGCCAGCAGTCCGGACCGTTCACGGCATGAGCAGTTCTTC	CASSPDRSRHEQFF
few	TRBV19	TRBJ1-5	NA	TGTGCCAGTAACTCGGGCAGATTCTATCAGCCCCAGCATTTT	CASNSGRFYQPQHF
many	TRBV7-8	TRBJ1-1	TRBD1	TGTGCCAGCAGCTTAGCGGTTCAGGGGGCTGACGCTTTCTTT	CASSLAVQGADAFF
many	TRBV3-1	TRBJ2-5	NA	TGTGCCAGCAGCCAAGTAGCGGACCCACCGGAGACCCAGTACTTC	CASSQVADPPETQYF
few	TRBV3-1	TRBJ2-2	NA	TGTGCCAGCAGCCAGGGGTCGCGGGGATGGACCGGGGAGCTGTTTTTT	CASSQGSRGWTGELFF
NA	TRBV24-1	TRBJ2-1	TRBD1	TGTGCCACCAGTGATTTGTCTTCAGGGGGCACTGAGCAGTTCTTC	CATSDLSSGGTEQFF